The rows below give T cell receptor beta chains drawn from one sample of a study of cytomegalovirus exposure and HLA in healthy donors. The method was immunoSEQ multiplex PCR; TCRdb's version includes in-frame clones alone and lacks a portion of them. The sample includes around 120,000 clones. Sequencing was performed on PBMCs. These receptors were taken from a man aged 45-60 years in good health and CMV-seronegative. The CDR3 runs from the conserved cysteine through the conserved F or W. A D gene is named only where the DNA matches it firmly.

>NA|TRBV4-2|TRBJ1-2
TGTGCCAGCAGCCAAGAGAGGGGGGGGCCCGGCTACACCTTC
CASSQERGGPGYTF
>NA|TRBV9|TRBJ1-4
TGTGCCAGCGCACGTGCGCCCCACGAAAAACTGTTTTTT
CASARAPHEKLFF
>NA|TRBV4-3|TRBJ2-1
TGCGCCAGCAGCCAAGATTTCCTGAATGAGCAGTTCTTC
CASSQDFLNEQFF
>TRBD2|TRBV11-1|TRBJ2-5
TGTGCCAGCAGCGGGGGAGCGGGAGGTACAGAGACCCAGTACTTC
CASSGGAGGTETQYF
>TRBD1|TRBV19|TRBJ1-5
TGTGCCAGTAGTGGCTGGGACAGGGAGCGACAGCCCCAGCATTTT
CASSGWDRERQPQHF
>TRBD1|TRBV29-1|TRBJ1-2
TGCAGCGTTTATCAGGGGGCTTATGGCTACACCTTC
CSVYQGAYGYTF
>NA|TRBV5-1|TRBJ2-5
TGCGCCAGCAGCTTGTCGGTCGAGGAGACCCAGTACTTC
CASSLSVEETQYF
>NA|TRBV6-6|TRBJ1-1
TGTGCCAGCAGTCCCACGGAGAGTGAAGCTTTCTTT
CASSPTESEAFF
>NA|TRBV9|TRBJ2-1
TGTGCCAGCAGCCCCAGTGGAGATGAGCAGTTCTTC
CASSPSGDEQFF
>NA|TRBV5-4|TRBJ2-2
TGTGCCAGCAGCTCGGGACTGCGTAACGCCGGGGAGCTGTTTTTT
CASSSGLRNAGELFF
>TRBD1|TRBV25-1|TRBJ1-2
TGTGCCAGCAGTGAGTTGGACAGGTTCGATGGCTACACCTTC
CASSELDRFDGYTF
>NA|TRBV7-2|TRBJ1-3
TGTGCCAGCAGCTTTCAGGTCTCTGGAAACACCATATATTTT
CASSFQVSGNTIYF
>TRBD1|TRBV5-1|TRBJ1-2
TGCGCCAGCAGCTTGGACACGACAGGGTTCAGCTATGGCTACACCTTC
CASSLDTTGFSYGYTF
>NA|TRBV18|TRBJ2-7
TGTGCCAGCTCACCGGCCGTGAACTCCTACGAGCAGTACTTC
CASSPAVNSYEQYF
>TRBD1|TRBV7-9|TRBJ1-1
TGTGCCAGCAGCCATACAGGGGGCACTGAAGCTTTCTTT
CASSHTGGTEAFF
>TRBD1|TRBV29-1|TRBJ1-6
TGCAGCGTCGCTGACAGGGAAGGGTCACCCCTCCACTTT
CSVADREGSPLHF
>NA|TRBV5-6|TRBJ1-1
TGTGCCAGCAGCTTGGAGTTTACTTCGAACACTGAAGCTTTCTTT
CASSLEFTSNTEAFF
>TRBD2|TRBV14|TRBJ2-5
TGTGCCAGCAGCCAGACCTATTGGGAGGGAGGGCGGAAAGAGACCCAGTACTTC
CASSQTYWEGGRKETQYF
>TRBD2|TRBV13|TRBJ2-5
TGTGCCAGCAGCCCACCGACTAGCGGGGGCCAAGAGACCCAGTACTTC
CASSPPTSGGQETQYF
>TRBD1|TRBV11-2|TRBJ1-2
TGTGCCAGCAGCCGTGGACAGGGATTGGACTATGGCTACACCTTC
CASSRGQGLDYGYTF
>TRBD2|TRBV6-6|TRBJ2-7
TGTGCCAGCAGTCGCCGGGGGGTAGGGCCCCCCTACGAGCAGTACTTC
CASSRRGVGPPYEQYF
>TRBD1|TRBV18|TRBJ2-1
TGTGCCAACGGACAGGGGTTAAACAATGAGCAGTTCTTC
CANGQGLNNEQFF
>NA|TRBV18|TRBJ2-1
TGTGCCAGCTCACCGCTGCGACAGCGCAATGAGCAGTTCTTC
CASSPLRQRNEQFF
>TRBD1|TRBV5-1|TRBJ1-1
TGCGCCAGCAGCTTGGGGCGGGGACAGGGGGCGCCCGGCACTGAAGCTTTCTTT
CASSLGRGQGAPGTEAFF
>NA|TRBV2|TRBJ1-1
TGTGCCAGCAGACTCGGTGACACTGAAGCTTTCTTT
CASRLGDTEAFF
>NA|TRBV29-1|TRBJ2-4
TGCAGCGTTGCTTGGGAGTCCAAAAACATTCAGTACTTC
CSVAWESKNIQYF
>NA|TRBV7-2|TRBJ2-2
TGTGCCAGCGCGACAGGCATGACCGGGGAGCTGTTTTTT
CASATGMTGELFF
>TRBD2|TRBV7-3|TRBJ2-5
TGTGCCAGCAGCTTCCTAGCGGGAGGGTCAGAGACCCAGTACTTC
CASSFLAGGSETQYF
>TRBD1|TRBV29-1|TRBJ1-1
TGCAGCGCAGGACAGGGCTACACTGAAGCTTTCTTT
CSAGQGYTEAFF
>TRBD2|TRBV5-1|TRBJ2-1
TGCGCCAGCAGCTTGGTGGTTGGCGGGGGGGATCACCAGTTCTTC
CASSLVVGGGDHQFF
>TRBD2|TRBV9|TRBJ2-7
TGTGCCAGCAGCCCAACTAGCGGGGGTAGTTACGAGCAGTACTTC
CASSPTSGGSYEQYF
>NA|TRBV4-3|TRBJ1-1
TGCGCCAGCAGCGCAGGGCCCTGGGACACTGAAGCTTTCTTT
CASSAGPWDTEAFF
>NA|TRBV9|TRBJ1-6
TGTGCCAGCAGCCCCCCGGTCTCACCCCTCCACTTT
CASSPPVSPLHF